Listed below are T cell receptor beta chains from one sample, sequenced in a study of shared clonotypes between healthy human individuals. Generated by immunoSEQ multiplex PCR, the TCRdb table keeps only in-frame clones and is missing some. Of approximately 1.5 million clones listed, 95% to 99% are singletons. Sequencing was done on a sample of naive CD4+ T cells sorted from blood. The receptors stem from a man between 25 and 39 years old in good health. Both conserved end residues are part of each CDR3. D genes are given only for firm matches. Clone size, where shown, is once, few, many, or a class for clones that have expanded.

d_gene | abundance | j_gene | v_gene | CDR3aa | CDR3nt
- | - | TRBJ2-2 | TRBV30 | CAWSTGGTGELFF | TGTGCCTGGAGTACAGGAGGGACCGGGGAGCTGTTTTTT
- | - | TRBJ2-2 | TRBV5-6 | CASSASGPYKNTGELFF | TGTGCCAGCAGCGCGTCGGGACCGTATAAGAACACCGGGGAGCTGTTTTTT
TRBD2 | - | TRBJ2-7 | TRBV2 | CASSGGGSYEQYF | TGTGCCAGCAGTGGCGGGGGCTCCTACGAGCAGTACTTC
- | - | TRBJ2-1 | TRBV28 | CASSSLPSGEQFF | TGTGCCAGCAGTTCCCTCCCCTCCGGTGAGCAGTTCTTC
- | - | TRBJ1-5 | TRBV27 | CASSLRGGNQPQHF | TGTGCCAGCAGTTTACGGGGGGGCAATCAGCCCCAGCATTTT
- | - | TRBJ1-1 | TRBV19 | CASSIDSWDGVNTEAFF | TGTGCCAGTAGTATCGATTCCTGGGACGGGGTGAACACTGAAGCTTTCTTT
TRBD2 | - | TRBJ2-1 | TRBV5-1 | CASSRTSGRANNEQFF | TGCGCCAGCAGCCGTACTAGCGGGAGGGCAAACAATGAGCAGTTCTTC
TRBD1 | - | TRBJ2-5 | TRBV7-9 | CASNWGQGVETQYF | TGTGCCAGCAACTGGGGACAGGGCGTCGAGACCCAGTACTTC
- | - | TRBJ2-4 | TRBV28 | CASSLPGAGTNIQYF | TGTGCCAGCAGTTTACCCGGGGCAGGGACTAACATTCAGTACTTC
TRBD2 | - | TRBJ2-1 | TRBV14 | CASSHLAGGREQFF | TGTGCCAGCAGCCACCTAGCGGGAGGCCGGGAGCAGTTCTTC
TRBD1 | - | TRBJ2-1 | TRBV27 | CASSNRAGTAFNEQFF | TGTGCCAGCAGCAATCGGGCCGGGACAGCCTTTAATGAGCAGTTCTTC
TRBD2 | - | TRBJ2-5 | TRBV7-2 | CASSVSLSGSFATQYF | TGTGCCAGCAGCGTAAGCCTTAGCGGGAGTTTCGCGACCCAGTACTTC
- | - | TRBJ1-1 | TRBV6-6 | CASSYSRTDTEAFF | TGTGCCAGCAGTTACTCTCGGACGGACACTGAAGCTTTCTTT
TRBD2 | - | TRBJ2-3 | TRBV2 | CASSSWTSGQFTDTQYF | TGTGCCAGCAGTTCTTGGACTAGCGGACAATTCACAGATACGCAGTATTTT
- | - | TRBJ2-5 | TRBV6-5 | CASSSISGPQETQYF | TGTGCCAGCAGTAGCATCTCCGGTCCCCAAGAGACCCAGTACTTC
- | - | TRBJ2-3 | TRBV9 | CASSARVFTDTQYF | TGTGCCAGCAGCGCCCGGGTTTTCACAGATACGCAGTATTTT
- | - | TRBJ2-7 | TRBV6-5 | CASTDGGGRYF | TGTGCCAGCACCGACGGGGGAGGTCGGTACTTC
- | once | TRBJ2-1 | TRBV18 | CASSTLTRSGYNEQFF | TGTGCCAGCTCAACCCTAACTAGATCTGGGTACAATGAGCAGTTCTTC
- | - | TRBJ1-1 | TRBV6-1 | CASSRSDRNTEAFF | TGTGCCAGCAGCCGATCAGACAGGAACACTGAAGCTTTCTTT
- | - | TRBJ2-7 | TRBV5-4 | CASSLEDSSYEQYF | TGTGCCAGCAGCTTGGAGGACTCTTCCTACGAGCAGTACTTC
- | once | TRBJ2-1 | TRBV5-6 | CASSLALLRSYNEQFF | TGTGCCAGCAGCTTGGCCCTGCTTCGCTCCTACAATGAGCAGTTCTTC
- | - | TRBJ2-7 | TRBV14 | CASSLGRSYEQYF | TGTGCCAGCAGCCTGGGGCGATCGTACGAGCAGTACTTC
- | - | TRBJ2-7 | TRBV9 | CAPVSYEQYF | TGTGCCCCGGTCTCCTACGAGCAGTACTTC
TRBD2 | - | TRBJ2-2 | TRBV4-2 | CASSPSLLAGNTGELFF | TGTGCCAGCAGCCCAAGCCTTCTAGCGGGGAACACCGGGGAGCTGTTTTTT
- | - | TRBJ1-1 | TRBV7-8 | CASTEDGYTEAFF | TGTGCCAGCACCGAGGACGGATACACTGAAGCTTTCTTT
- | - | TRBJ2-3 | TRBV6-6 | CASSYPGISTDTQYF | TGTGCCAGCAGTTACCCCGGGATTAGCACAGATACGCAGTATTTT
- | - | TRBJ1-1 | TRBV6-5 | CASSRINTEAFF | TGTGCCAGCAGCCGGATTAACACTGAAGCTTTCTTT
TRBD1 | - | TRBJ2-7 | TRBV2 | CASSGPDRAYEQYF | TGTGCCAGCAGTGGCCCAGACAGGGCCTACGAGCAGTACTTC
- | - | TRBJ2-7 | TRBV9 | CASSVDSLTGSYEQYF | TGTGCCAGCAGCGTAGACAGTCTAACGGGGTCCTACGAGCAGTACTTC
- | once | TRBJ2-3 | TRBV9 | CASSTRQADTQYF | TGTGCCAGCAGCACCCGACAGGCCGATACGCAGTATTTT
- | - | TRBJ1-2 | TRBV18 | CASSPTAGENYGYTF | TGTGCCAGCTCACCAACGGCAGGGGAAAACTATGGCTACACCTTC
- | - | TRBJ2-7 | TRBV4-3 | CASSRTRGITGYEQYF | TGCGCCAGCAGCCGAACCAGGGGTATTACGGGCTACGAGCAGTACTTC
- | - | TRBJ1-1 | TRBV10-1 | CASSEGAANTEAFF | TGCGCCAGCAGTGAAGGGGCAGCCAACACTGAAGCTTTCTTT
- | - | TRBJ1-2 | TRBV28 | CASSLTGPPQPYGYTF | TGTGCCAGCAGTTTGACAGGCCCCCCTCAACCCTATGGCTACACCTTC
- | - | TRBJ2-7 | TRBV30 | CAWSRRLAEEQYF | TGTGCCTGGAGTCGAAGGCTAGCAGAGGAGCAGTACTTC
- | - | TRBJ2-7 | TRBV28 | CASSLLSETYEQYF | TGTGCCAGCAGTCTTCTAAGCGAAACCTACGAGCAGTACTTC
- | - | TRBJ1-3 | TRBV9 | CASSPPASADTIYF | TGTGCCAGCAGCCCCCCGGCCTCGGCGGACACCATATATTTT
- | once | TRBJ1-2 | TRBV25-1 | CASSTYSIGHLGYTF | TGTGCCAGCAGTACTTACTCGATAGGCCACTTGGGCTACACCTTC
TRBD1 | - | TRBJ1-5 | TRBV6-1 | CASRPGTANNQPQHF | TGTGCCAGCAGACCCGGGACAGCTAACAATCAGCCCCAGCATTTT
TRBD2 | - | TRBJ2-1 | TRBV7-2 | CASRRGLAGRASYNEQFF | TGTGCCAGCAGGCGGGGACTAGCGGGCCGTGCCTCCTACAATGAGCAGTTCTTC
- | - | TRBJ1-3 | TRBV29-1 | CSAAQASGNTIYF | TGCAGTGCCGCCCAGGCTTCTGGAAACACCATATATTTT
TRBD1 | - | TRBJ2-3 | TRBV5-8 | CASSLGDRDADTQYF | TGTGCCAGCAGCTTGGGGGACAGGGATGCAGATACGCAGTATTTT
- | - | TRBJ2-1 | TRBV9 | CASSVATGYNEQFF | TGTGCCAGCAGCGTAGCTACAGGGTACAATGAGCAGTTCTTC
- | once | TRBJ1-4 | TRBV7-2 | CASSSSGEKLFF | TGTGCCAGCAGTTCGAGCGGTGAAAAACTGTTTTTT
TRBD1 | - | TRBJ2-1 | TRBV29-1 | CSVKTTGGLRFNEQFF | TGCAGCGTGAAGACTACAGGGGGCCTTCGTTTTAATGAGCAGTTCTTC
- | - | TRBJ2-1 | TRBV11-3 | CASSSGFNEQFF | TGTGCCAGCAGCTCAGGGTTCAATGAGCAGTTCTTC
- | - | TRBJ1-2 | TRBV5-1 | CASSEQGPPNYGYTF | TGCGCCAGCAGCGAACAGGGTCCCCCTAACTATGGCTACACCTTC
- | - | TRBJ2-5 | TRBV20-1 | CSRADQETQYF | TGCAGCCGAGCGGACCAAGAGACCCAGTACTTC
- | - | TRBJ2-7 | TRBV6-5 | CASSLDRYEQYF | TGTGCCAGCAGTCTAGATCGCTACGAGCAGTACTTC
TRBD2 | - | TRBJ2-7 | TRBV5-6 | CASSYPASGTGEQYF | TGTGCCAGCAGCTATCCCGCTAGCGGGACGGGTGAGCAGTACTTC
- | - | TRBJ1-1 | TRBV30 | CAWSVEGERTEAFF | TGTGCCTGGAGTGTAGAAGGGGAACGGACTGAAGCTTTCTTT
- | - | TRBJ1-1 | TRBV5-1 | CASSLSGIGRPMNTEAFF | TGCGCCAGCAGCTTGTCGGGGATCGGCAGACCCATGAACACTGAAGCTTTCTTT
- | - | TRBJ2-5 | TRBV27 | CASRQPGAGEETQYF | TGTGCCAGCAGGCAACCGGGGGCAGGGGAAGAGACCCAGTACTTC
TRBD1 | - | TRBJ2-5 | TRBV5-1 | CASSHGQAQETQYF | TGCGCCAGCAGCCACGGACAGGCCCAAGAGACCCAGTACTTC
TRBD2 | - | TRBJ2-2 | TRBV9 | CASSVGVSGIGTGELFF | TGTGCCAGCAGCGTAGGGGTTAGCGGGATCGGTACCGGGGAGCTGTTTTTT
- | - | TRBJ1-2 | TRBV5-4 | CASSLAGFGYTF | TGTGCCAGCAGCTTGGCGGGATTCGGCTACACCTTC
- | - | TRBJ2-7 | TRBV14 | CASSQRSFPYEQYF | TGTGCCAGCAGCCAAAGGTCTTTTCCCTACGAGCAGTACTTC
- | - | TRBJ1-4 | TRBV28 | CASSLGTSLKKLFF | TGTGCCAGCAGTTTAGGGACTTCTTTGAAAAAACTGTTTTTT
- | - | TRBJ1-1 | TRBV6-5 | CASIGPYGAFF | TGTGCCAGCATCGGCCCCTATGGAGCTTTCTTT
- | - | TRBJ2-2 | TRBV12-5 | CASGPYTGELFF | TGTGCTAGTGGTCCTTACACCGGGGAGCTGTTTTTT